The clone carrying this TCR beta chain was observed once. The data are from a study of blood T cell repertoires in COVID-19. About the research overall: T cells, B-cell-depleted T cells, or PBMCs provided the cDNA or gDNA that served as material.

Per the authors' pipeline: It was from reference gene primer amplification that nucleated cell counts were estimated. This table comes from immunoSEQ multiplex PCR, and its TCRdb copy is limited to in-frame clones, with some not included. The DNA was the basis for D and trimming; V, J and clone size are from that table. In the table there are about 90,000 clones, roughly 92% of which are singletons. Material: peripheral blood. This TCR came from a woman aged 55-70 years with active COVID-19.

In nucleotides, the CDR3 is TGTGCCACCGCTAGCGGGTCGACAGATACGCAGTATTTT. It encodes CATASGSTDTQYF. J is TRBJ2-3 and V is TRBV28; 8 bases align to TRBD2. The CDR3 loop spans 13 amino acids. Germline CDR1 and CDR2: MDHEN and SYDVKM. J gave up 3 bases and V 10 bases, and 6 bases lay outside the gene matches. Filled out from reference TRBV28 and TRBJ2-3, the complete variable domain reads DVKVTQSSRYLVKRTGEKVFLECVQDMDHENMFWYRQDPGLGLRLIYFSYDVKMKEKGDIPEGYSVSREKKERFSLILESASTNQTSMYLCATASGSTDTQYFGPGTRLTVL.